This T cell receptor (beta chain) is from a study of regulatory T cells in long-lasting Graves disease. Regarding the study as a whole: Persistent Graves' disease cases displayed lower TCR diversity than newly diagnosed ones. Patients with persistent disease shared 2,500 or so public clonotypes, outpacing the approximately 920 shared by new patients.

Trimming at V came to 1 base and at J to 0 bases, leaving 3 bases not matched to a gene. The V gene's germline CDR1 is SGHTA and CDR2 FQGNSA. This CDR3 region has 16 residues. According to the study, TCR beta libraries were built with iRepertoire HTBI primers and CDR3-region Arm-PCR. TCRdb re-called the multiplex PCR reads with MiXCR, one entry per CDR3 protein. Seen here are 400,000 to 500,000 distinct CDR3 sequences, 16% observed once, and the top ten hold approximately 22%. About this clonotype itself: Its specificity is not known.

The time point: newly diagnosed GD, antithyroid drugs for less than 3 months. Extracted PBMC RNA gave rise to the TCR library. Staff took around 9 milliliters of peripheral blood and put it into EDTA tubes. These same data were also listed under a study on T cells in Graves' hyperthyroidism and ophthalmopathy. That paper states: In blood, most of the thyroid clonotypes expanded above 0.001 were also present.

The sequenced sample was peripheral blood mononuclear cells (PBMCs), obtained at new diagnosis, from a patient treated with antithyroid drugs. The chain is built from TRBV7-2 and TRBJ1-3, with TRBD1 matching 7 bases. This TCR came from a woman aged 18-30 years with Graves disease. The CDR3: CASSLVGTASGNTIYF. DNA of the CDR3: TGTGCCAGCAGCTTAGTGGGGACAGCCTCTGGAAACACCATATATTTT.